This T cell receptor (beta chain) was recorded in a study of molecular identifiers for immune sequencing clone quantification. Trimming pared 4 bases from V and 5 bases from J, leaving 44 bases between. The V gene's germline CDR1 is SGHVS and CDR2 FNYEAQ. The CDR3 covers 24 residues. TCRdb redid the calling of the PCR reads with MiXCR, one entry per CDR3 protein. The sample shows hundreds of thousands of distinct CDR3 sequences, around 25% of them seen only once. This clonotype appeared many times. Sequencing used naive CD8+ T cells from blood, with Jurkat cell RNA spiked in. Subset described: FACS-sorted CD8+CD4-CCR7+CD45RA+ naive T cells. The chain is built from TRBV7-6 and TRBJ2-5; TRBD1 might be the D (6 bases). The receptor's source is a human donor in good health. Some libraries in this study had Jurkat cell RNA spiked in. The CDR3 sequence: CASSSPPTTGKTDHVPQYGETQYF. The CDR3 DNA reads TGTGCCAGCAGCTCGCCCCCCACTACAGGGAAAACGGATCACGTCCCCCAATACGGGGAGACCCAGTACTTC.